This TCR beta chain was documented in a study of blood T cell repertoires in COVID-19. Study in general: COVID-19 samples, acute and convalescent, were from the United States, Italy and Spain. Nucleic acid was either cDNA or gDNA, and it came from T cells, B-cell-depleted T cells, or PBMCs.

Germline lookup yields CDR1 SGHVS and CDR2 FNYEAQ. V was clipped by 5 bases and J by 4 bases; unmatched bases: 8. The CDR3 has 15 residues. The sample holds one count of this clone. In the authors' methods: Amplified reference gene primers provided the basis for estimating nucleated cell counts. This table comes from immunoSEQ multiplex PCR, and its TCRdb copy is limited to in-frame clones, with some not included. From that table come the V and J calls and clone size; the DNA was used to work out D and trimming. The sample contains 120,000 or so clones, around 79% of which appear only once. V usage is TRBV7-6 and J usage is TRBJ2-5, with 9 bases identical to TRBD1. The receptor's source is a man aged 50 or older with acute or convalescent COVID-19. The specimen sequenced was peripheral blood. The CDR3 reads CASSLLGTGRETQYF. For the CDR3, the DNA is TGTGCCAGCAGCCTTCTTGGGACAGGGCGAGAGACCCAGTACTTC.